This TCR beta chain stems from a study of T cell repertoires in cytomegalovirus infection. At the level of the study: In the study, CMV epitopes included recently identified HLA-C-restricted and well-studied HLA-B-restricted ones. Matching HLA type, along with CMV infection, was indicated by public TCR beta signatures. General study points: The ex vivo response was dominated by HLA-C-restricted CMV-specific TCR beta clonotypes.

The CDR3 loop spans 15 amino acids. CDR1 is LGHNA, CDR2 YNFKEQ, per germline. V lost 0 bases and J 2 bases, leaving 10 bases between the germline ends. TCRdb called the reads again in MiXCR, with one record for every CDR3 protein. The table shows some 500,000 distinct CDR3 sequences, with 40% occurring only once. Comments on this clonotype: Its specificity is not known.

This receptor was identified in a human donor in good health (CMV status not recorded). Some clones in this sample may be carry-over from other donors' samples. The chain combines TRBV4-2 with TRBJ1-1; no definite D call. This material consisted of cultured PBMCs, taken from culture after CMV antigen stimulation. CDR3 sequence reads: CASSQDWGINTEAFF. Here the CDR3 DNA reads TGTGCCAGCAGCCAAGATTGGGGAATCAACACTGAAGCTTTCTTT.